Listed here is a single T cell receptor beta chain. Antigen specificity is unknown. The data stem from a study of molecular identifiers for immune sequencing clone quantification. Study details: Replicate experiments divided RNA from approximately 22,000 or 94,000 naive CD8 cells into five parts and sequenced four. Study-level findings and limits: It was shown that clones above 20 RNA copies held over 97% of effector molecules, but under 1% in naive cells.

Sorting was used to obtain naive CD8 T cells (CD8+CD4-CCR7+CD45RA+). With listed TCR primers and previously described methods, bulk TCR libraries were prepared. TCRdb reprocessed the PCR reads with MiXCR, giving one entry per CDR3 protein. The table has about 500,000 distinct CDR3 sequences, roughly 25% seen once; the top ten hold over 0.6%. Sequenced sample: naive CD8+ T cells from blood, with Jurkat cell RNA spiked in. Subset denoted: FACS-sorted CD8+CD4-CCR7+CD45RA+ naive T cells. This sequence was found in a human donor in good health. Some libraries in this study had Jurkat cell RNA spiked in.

The CDR3 DNA sequence: TGTGCCAGCAGCACTCTGGGGTCGTCCTTCACAGATACGCAGTATTTT. It is translated as CASSTLGSSFTDTQYF. This chain links TRBV6-5 with TRBJ2-3; D is ambiguous. Germline assignment: CDR1 MNHEY and CDR2 SVGAGI. With 6 bases removed from V and 2 bases from J, the gap between germline ends came to 18 bases. This CDR3 is built from 16 residues.